This T cell receptor (beta chain) was identified in a study of CD8+ T cells in alopecia areata. Study results and caveats: TCR sharing was clearer in mice than between patients, perhaps partly owing to patient HLA diversity. The study found that many expanded lesional clones persisted in scalp and blood during tofacitinib.

Treatment specified: oral pan-JAK inhibitor, 5-10 mg twice daily. V gave up 4 bases and J gave up 5 bases; unmatched junction bases: 12. The germline gives CDR1 LNHNV, CDR2 YYDKDF (reference sequence). CDR3 size: 16 residues. Comments on this clone: The antigen remains undetermined.

Sequencing templates came from extracted RNA that was reverse transcribed into cDNA. Sequenced by immunoSEQ multiplex PCR; TCRdb stores in-frame clones only, minus some. The data show 150,000 to 200,000 clones, 58% seen once. This clonotype was obtained from a human donor with alopecia areata. J is TRBJ2-7 and V is TRBV15; 9 nucleotides match TRBD2. The sample was CD8+ T cells sorted from blood, taken at week 24, from a patient treated with tofacitinib. The CDR3 DNA follows: TGTGCCACCAGCACCCAGAGTAGCGGGGGTCGTAACGAGCAGTACTTC. This codes for CATSTQSSGGRNEQYF.